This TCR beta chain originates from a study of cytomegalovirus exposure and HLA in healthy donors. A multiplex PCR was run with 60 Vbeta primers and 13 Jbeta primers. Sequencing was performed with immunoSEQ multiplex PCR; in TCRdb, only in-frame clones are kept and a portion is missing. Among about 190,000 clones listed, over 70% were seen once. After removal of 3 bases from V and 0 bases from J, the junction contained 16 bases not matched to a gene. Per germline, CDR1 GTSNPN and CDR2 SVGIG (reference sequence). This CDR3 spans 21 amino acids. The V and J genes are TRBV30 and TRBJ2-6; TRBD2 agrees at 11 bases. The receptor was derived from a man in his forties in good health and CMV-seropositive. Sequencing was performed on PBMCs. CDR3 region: CAWSRPGLAAFGRSGANVLTF. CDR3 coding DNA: TGTGCCTGGAGCCGTCCGGGACTAGCGGCATTTGGACGCTCTGGGGCCAACGTCCTGACTTTC.